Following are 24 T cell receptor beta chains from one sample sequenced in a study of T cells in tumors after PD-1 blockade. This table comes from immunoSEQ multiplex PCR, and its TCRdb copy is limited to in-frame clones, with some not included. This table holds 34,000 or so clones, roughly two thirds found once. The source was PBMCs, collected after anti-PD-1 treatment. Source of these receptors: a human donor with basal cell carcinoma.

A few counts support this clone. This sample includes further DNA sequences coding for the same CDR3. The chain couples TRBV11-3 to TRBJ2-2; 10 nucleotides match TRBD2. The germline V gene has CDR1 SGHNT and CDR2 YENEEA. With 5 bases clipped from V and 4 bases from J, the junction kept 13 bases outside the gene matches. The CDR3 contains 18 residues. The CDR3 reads CASSTRASGGRLTGELFF. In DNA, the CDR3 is TGTGCCAGCAGCACGCGGGCTAGCGGGGGCCGTCTCACCGGGGAGCTGTTTTTT.

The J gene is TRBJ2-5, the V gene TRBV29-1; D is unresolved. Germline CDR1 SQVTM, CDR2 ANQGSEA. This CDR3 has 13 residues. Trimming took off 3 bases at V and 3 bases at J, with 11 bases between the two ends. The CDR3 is CSVEEVGKETQYF. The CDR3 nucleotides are TGCAGCGTTGAGGAAGTTGGGAAAGAGACCCAGTACTTC.

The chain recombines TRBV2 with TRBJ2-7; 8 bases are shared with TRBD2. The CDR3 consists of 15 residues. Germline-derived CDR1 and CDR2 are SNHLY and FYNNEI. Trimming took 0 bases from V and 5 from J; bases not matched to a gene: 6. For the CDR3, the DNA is TGTGCCAGCAGTGAAGCGCTTGCGGGGGGCGACGAGCAGTACTTC. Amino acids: CASSEALAGGDEQYF.

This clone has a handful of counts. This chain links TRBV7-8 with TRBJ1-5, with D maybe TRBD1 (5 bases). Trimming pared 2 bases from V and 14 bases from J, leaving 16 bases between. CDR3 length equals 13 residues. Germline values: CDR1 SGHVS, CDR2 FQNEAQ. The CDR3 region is CASSLLSGPPEHF. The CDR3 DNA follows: TGTGCCAGCAGCTTATTATCGGGACCCCCGGAGCATTTT.

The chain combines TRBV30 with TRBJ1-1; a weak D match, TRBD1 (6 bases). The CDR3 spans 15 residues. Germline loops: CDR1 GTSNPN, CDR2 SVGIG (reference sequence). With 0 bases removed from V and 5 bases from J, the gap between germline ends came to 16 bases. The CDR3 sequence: CAWSVPLTGFTEAFF. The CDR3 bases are TGTGCCTGGAGTGTACCCCTAACAGGGTTTACTGAAGCTTTCTTT.

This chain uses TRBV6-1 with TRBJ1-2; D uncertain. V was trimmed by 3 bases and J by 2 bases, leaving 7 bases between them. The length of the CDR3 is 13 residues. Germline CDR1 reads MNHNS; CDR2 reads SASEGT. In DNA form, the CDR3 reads TGTGCCAGCAGTGAGGGCCTAAACTATGGCTACACCTTC. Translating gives CASSEGLNYGYTF.

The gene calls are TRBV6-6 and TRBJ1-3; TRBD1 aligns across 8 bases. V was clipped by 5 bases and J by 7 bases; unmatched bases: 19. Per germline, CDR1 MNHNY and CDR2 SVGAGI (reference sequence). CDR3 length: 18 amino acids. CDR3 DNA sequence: TGTGCCAGCAGTCCCCCCAGGACAGGGCCCACTCTTCGTAACACCATATATTTT. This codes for CASSPPRTGPTLRNTIYF.

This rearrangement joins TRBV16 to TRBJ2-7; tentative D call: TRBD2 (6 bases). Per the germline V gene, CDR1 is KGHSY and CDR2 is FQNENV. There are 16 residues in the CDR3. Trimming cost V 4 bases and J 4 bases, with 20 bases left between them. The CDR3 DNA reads TGTGCCAGCAGCCTTAGGGAGGAGGCAGGGCAGTACGAGCAGTACTTC. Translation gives CASSLREEAGQYEQYF.

For the CDR3, the DNA is TGTGCCAGCAGCCAAGTGGGGGATACGCAGTATTTT. Translation gives CASSQVGDTQYF. This chain joins TRBV3-1 (or the pseudogene TRBV3-2) and TRBJ2-3; D is unclear. The CDR3 totals 12 residues. Germline values: CDR1 LGHDT, CDR2 YNNKEL (reference sequence). Trimming cost V 1 base and J 6 bases, with 5 bases left between them.

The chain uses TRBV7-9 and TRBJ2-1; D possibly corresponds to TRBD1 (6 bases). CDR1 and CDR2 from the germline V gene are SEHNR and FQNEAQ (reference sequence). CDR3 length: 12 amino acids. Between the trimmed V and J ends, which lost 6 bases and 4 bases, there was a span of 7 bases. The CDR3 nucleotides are TGTGCCAGCAGAGACAGGTACAATGAGCAGTTCTTC. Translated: CASRDRYNEQFF.

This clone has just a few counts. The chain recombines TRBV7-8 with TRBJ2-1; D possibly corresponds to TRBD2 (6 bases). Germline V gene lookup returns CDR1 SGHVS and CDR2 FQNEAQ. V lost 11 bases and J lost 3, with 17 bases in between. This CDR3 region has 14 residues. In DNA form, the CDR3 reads TGTGCCCTGAGAACTAGCCCTTTCTACAATGAGCAGTTCTTC. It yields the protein CALRTSPFYNEQFF.

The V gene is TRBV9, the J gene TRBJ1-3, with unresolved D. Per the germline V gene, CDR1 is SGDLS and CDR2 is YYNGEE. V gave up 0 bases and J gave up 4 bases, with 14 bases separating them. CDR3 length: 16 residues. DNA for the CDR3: TGTGCCAGCAGCGTAGATACCGGGTTCTTGGGAAACACCATATATTTT. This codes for CASSVDTGFLGNTIYF.

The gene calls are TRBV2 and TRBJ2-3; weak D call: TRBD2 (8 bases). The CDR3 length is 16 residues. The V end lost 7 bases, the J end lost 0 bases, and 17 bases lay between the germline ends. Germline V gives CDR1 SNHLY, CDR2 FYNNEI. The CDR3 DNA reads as TGTGCCAGCAACCTCAGGGGGACTAGAAGCACAGATACGCAGTATTTT. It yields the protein CASNLRGTRSTDTQYF.

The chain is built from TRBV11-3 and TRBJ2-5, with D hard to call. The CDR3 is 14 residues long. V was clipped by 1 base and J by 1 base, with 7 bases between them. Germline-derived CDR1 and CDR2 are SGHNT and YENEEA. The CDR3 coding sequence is TGTGCCAGCAGCTTAGCAGGAGTCCAAGAGACCCAGTACTTC. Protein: CASSLAGVQETQYF.

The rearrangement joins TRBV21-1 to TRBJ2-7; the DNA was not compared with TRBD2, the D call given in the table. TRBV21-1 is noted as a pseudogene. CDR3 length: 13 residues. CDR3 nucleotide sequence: TGTGCCAGCAGCGGCGGGGATTTCTACGAGCAGTACTTC. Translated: CASSGGDFYEQYF.

The CDR3, as DNA: TGTGCCAGCAGCTTGTTGAGGGGGGTCTGGGCCAACGTCCTGACTTTC. Amino acid sequence: CASSLLRGVWANVLTF. The chain recombines TRBV5-4 with TRBJ2-6; D might be TRBD1 or TRBD2, each matching 6 bases. V was clipped by 1 base and J by 5 bases, with 13 bases between them. CDR1 and CDR2 (germline): SGHNT, YYREEE (reference sequence). CDR3 length: 16 residues.

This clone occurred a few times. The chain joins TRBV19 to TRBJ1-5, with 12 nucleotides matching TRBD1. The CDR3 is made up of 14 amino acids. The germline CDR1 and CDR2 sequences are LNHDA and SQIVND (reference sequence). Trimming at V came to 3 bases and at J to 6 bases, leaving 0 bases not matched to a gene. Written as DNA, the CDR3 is TGTGCCAGTAGTATGGGACAGGGGGCTCAGCCCCAGCATTTT. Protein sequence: CASSMGQGAQPQHF.

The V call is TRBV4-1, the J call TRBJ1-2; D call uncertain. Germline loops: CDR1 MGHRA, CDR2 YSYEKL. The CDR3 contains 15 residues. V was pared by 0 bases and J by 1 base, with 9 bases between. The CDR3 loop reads CASSQDYPDNYGYTF. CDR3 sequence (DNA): TGCGCCAGCAGCCAAGATTATCCGGATAACTATGGCTACACCTTC.

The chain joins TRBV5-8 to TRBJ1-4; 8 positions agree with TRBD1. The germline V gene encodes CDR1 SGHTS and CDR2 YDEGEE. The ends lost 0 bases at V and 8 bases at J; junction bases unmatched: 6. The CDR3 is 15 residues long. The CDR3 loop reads CASSLGQGTGEKLFF. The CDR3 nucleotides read TGTGCCAGCAGCTTGGGACAGGGGACAGGAGAAAAACTGTTTTTT.

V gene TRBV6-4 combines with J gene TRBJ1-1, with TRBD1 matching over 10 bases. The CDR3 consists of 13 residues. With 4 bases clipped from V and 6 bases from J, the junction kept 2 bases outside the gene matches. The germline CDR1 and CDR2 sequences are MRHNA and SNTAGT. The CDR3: CASSVGQGAEAFF. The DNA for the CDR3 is TGTGCCAGCAGTGTCGGACAGGGGGCTGAAGCTTTCTTT.

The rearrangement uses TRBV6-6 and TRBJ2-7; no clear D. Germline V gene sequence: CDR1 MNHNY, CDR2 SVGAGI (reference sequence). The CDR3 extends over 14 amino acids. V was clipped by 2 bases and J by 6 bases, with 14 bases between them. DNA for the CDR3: TGTGCCAGCAGTTACCGGGCCAACGAGCGCGAGCAGTACTTC. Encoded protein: CASSYRANEREQYF.

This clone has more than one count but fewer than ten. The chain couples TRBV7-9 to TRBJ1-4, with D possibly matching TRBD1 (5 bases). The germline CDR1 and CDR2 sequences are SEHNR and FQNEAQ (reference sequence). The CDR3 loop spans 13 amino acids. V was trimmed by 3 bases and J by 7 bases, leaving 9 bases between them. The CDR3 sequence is CASSFLDSEKLFF. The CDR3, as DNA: TGTGCCAGCAGCTTTCTCGACAGTGAAAAACTGTTTTTT.

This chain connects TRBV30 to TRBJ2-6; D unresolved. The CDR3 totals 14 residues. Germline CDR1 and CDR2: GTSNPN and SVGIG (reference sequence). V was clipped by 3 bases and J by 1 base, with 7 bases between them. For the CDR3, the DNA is TGTGCCTGGAGATTTGGTTCTGGGGCCAACGTCCTGACTTTC. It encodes CAWRFGSGANVLTF. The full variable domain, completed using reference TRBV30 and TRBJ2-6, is SQTIHQWPATLVQPVGSPLSLECTVEGTSNPNLYWYRQAAGRGLQLLFYSVGIGQISSEVPQNLSASRPQDRQFILSSKKLLLSDSGFYLCAWRFGSGANVLTFGAGSRLTVL.

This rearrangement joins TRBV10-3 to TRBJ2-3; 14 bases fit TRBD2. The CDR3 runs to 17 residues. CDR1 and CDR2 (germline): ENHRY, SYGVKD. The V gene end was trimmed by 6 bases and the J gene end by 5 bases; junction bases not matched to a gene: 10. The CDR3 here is CAISEGLAGALGDTQYF. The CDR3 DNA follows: TGTGCCATCAGCGAGGGACTAGCGGGGGCCCTCGGAGATACGCAGTATTTT.